The 15 T cell receptor beta chains below come from one sample, sequenced in a study of blood T cell repertoires in COVID-19. Generated by immunoSEQ multiplex PCR, the TCRdb table keeps only in-frame clones and is missing some. The sample includes some 490,000 clones, roughly nine tenths of them seen just once. The specimen was PBMCs or T cells enriched from blood (not recorded which). All receptors come from a woman in her sixties who had recovered from COVID-19.

V and J are TRBV14 and TRBJ1-5; tentative D call: TRBD1 (6 bases). The V end lost 6 bases, the J end lost 7 bases, and 10 bases lay between the germline ends. This CDR3 is built from 12 residues. In germline, CDR1 is SGHDN, CDR2 FVKESK. CDR3 sequence: CASSNTGQPQHF. CDR3 DNA sequence: TGTGCCAGCAGTAATACAGGGCAGCCCCAGCATTTT.

The rearrangement uses TRBV5-1 and TRBJ1-5, with D unresolved. This CDR3 contains 14 residues. CDR1 and CDR2 from the germline V gene are SGHRS and YFSETQ. The V end was cut by 0 bases, the J end by 7 bases, with 11 bases between. In DNA, the CDR3 is TGCGCCAGCAGCTTGGGGAGCTTTGACCAGCCCCAGCATTTT. This sequence encodes CASSLGSFDQPQHF. Using reference TRBV5-1 and TRBJ1-5 for the parts outside the CDR3, the full variable domain is KAGVTQTPRYLIKTRGQQVTLSCSPISGHRSVSWYQQTPGQGLQFLFEYFSETQRNKGNFPGRFSGRQFSNSRSEMNVSTLELGDSALYLCASSLGSFDQPQHFGDGTRLSIL.

This clone was seen a few times. The rearrangement uses TRBV19 and TRBJ1-4; 8 bases are a match to TRBD1. Germline values: CDR1 LNHDA, CDR2 SQIVND (reference sequence). The J segment lost 8 bases and the V segment lost 5 bases, leaving 10 bases of the junction unmatched. The CDR3 is made up of 15 amino acids. CDR3 coding DNA: TGTGCCAGTAGTCCCCGACAGGGGAAAAACGAAAAACTGTTTTTT. This codes for CASSPRQGKNEKLFF.

The chain has TRBV4-2 and TRBJ2-6, with a possible D match to TRBD2 (6 bases). Trimming took off 0 bases at V and 1 base at J, with 10 bases between the two ends. Germline V CDR1 and CDR2: LGHNA, YNFKEQ. The CDR3 consists of 17 residues. CDR3 in amino acids: CASSQDGGGSGANVLTF. DNA of the CDR3: TGTGCCAGCAGCCAAGATGGTGGGGGGTCTGGGGCCAACGTCCTGACTTTC.

The chain has TRBV28 and TRBJ2-7; 8 bases line up with TRBD2. Germline assignment: CDR1 MDHEN and CDR2 SYDVKM. This CDR3 spans 14 amino acids. CDR3 in amino acids: CASRSGGATYEQYV. DNA for the CDR3: TGTGCCAGCAGGTCGGGGGGGGCGACCTATGAGCAGTACGTC.

This sequence joins TRBV28 and TRBJ2-7; maybe TRBD1 (6 bases). V was cut by 10 bases and J by 9 bases, with 16 bases left in between. Germline CDR1 reads MDHEN; CDR2 reads SYDVKM. The CDR3 loop spans 11 amino acids. The CDR3 region has the DNA TGTGCCACCCACAGGGCGGGCTCGCAGTACGTC. This translates into CATHRAGSQYV.

This chain joins TRBV29-1 and TRBJ1-1, with D possibly TRBD1 on 6 matching bases. This CDR3 comprises 12 residues. Trimming left V 5 bases short and J 5 bases short, with 12 bases between. Germline V gene data show CDR1 as SQVTM and CDR2 as ANQGSEA. CDR3 region: CSVNRVGTEAFF. The CDR3 DNA reads TGCAGCGTTAACAGGGTAGGGACTGAAGCTTTCTTT.

The chain combines TRBV15 with TRBJ1-3; D might be TRBD1 (5 bases). The V gene lost 2 bases and the J gene lost 0 bases, with 14 bases spanning the gap. The CDR3 is 17 residues long. Germline values: CDR1 LNHNV, CDR2 YYDKDF (reference sequence). CDR3 region: CATSRPQGAFSGNTIYF. Here the CDR3 DNA reads TGTGCCACCAGCAGACCCCAGGGCGCCTTCTCTGGAAACACCATATATTTT.

This chain uses TRBV24-1 with TRBJ2-5, with 7 bases aligning to TRBD1. V lost 1 base to trimming and J lost 0 bases; unmatched junction nucleotides: 4. Germline CDR1 reads KGHDR; CDR2 reads SFDVKD. This CDR3 region has 16 residues. CDR3 DNA sequence: TGTGCCACCAGTGATTTTGTACAGGGGTACCAAGAGACCCAGTACTTC. Translated: CATSDFVQGYQETQYF.

The chain recombines TRBV7-2 with TRBJ2-1; TRBD1 agrees at 7 bases. V lost 2 bases to trimming and J lost 3 bases; unmatched junction nucleotides: 4. This CDR3 spans 15 amino acids. The V gene's germline CDR1 is SGHTA and CDR2 FQGNSA. CDR3 in DNA: TGTGCCAGCAGCTTATCTCAGGGGGACTACAATGAGCAGTTCTTC. Residues: CASSLSQGDYNEQFF. Full variable domain (missing parts from reference TRBV7-2 and TRBJ2-1): GAGVSQSPSNKVTEKGKDVELRCDPISGHTALYWYRQSLGQGLEFLIYFQGNSAPDKSGLPSDRFSAERTGGSVSTLTIQRTQQEDSAVYLCASSLSQGDYNEQFFGPGTRLTVL.

The chain has TRBV10-2 and TRBJ1-5, with D maybe TRBD1 (5 bases). CDR1 and CDR2 (germline): WSHSY, SAAADI. The V and J ends lost 6 bases and 5 bases respectively, with 8 bases between them. This CDR3 comprises 12 residues. CDR3 in DNA: TGCGCCAGCAGGGGGCAGGATCAGCCCCAGCATTTT. The encoded protein is CASRGQDQPQHF.

The V gene is TRBV19, the J gene TRBJ1-2, with TRBD1 identical over 10 bases. Germline assignment: CDR1 LNHDA and CDR2 SQIVND (reference sequence). J lost 7 bases, V lost 5 bases, and 7 bases had no gene match. This CDR3 region has 14 residues. The chain's CDR3 is CASSPLGTGVGYTF. CDR3 DNA: TGTGCCAGTAGTCCGCTGGGGACAGGGGTTGGCTACACCTTC. Based on the CDR3 plus reference TRBV19 and TRBJ1-2, the full variable domain is DGGITQSPKYLFRKEGQNVTLSCEQNLNHDAMYWYRQDPGQGLRLIYYSQIVNDFQKGDIAEGYSVSREKKESFPLTVTSAQKNPTAFYLCASSPLGTGVGYTFGSGTRLTVV.

This rearrangement joins TRBV28 to TRBJ2-2; D remains ambiguous. Per germline, CDR1 MDHEN and CDR2 SYDVKM. This CDR3 is built from 14 residues. Deletions cut 5 bases from V and 5 bases from J, with 12 bases between. In nucleotides, the CDR3 is TGTGCCAGCAGTCCCCGGTGGTTGACCGGGGAGCTGTTTTTT. Translating gives CASSPRWLTGELFF.

As for this clone: Distinct nucleotide sequences in the sample also encode this CDR3. The chain employs TRBV9 and TRBJ1-3; weak D call: TRBD1 (5 bases). This CDR3 comprises 15 residues. Germline CDR1 is SGDLS and CDR2 is YYNGEE. V was pared by 0 bases and J by 4 bases, with 11 bases between. CDR3 nucleotides: TGTGCCAGCAGCGTAGTCGGGGGATCAGGAAACACCATATATTTT. It is translated as CASSVVGGSGNTIYF.

J is TRBJ1-4 and V is TRBV6-6; TRBD1 matches at 7 bases. V shed 5 bases, J shed 0 bases, and the junction held 9 bases outside the gene matches. There are 17 residues in the CDR3. Germline CDR1 is MNHNY and CDR2 is SVGAGI (reference sequence). The CDR3 bases are TGTGCCAGCAGTCGACAGGGAGGTCGGGCAACTAATGAAAAACTGTTTTTT. The encoded protein is CASSRQGGRATNEKLFF.